This T cell receptor (beta chain) was sequenced during a study of blood T cell repertoires in COVID-19. On the study more broadly: The United States, Italy and Spain provided the acute and convalescent COVID-19 samples.

CDR1 is SGHNT and CDR2 is YYREEE in the germline V gene (reference sequence). Trimming cost V 0 bases and J 5 bases, with 14 bases left between them. This CDR3 has 15 residues. Methods used by the authors: The assay estimated nucleated cells by amplifying reference gene primers. Method: immunoSEQ multiplex PCR; TCRdb's copy keeps in-frame clones and lacks some. V and J calls and clone size are as listed in that table; D and trimming were resolved from the DNA. The table includes roughly 500,000 clones, approximately 85% detected once. The J gene is TRBJ2-5, the V gene TRBV5-4, with TRBD1 as a possible D gene (5 bases). Material for sequencing was peripheral blood. This receptor was obtained from a human donor in a cohort sampled during active COVID-19. In nucleotides, the CDR3 is TGTGCCAGCAGCTTGGTGTCGAGACAGTCGGAGACCCAGTACTTC. This codes for CASSLVSRQSETQYF. The full variable domain, completed using reference TRBV5-4 and TRBJ2-5, is ETGVTQSPTHLIKTRGQQVTLRCSSQSGHNTVSWYQQALGQGPQFIFQYYREEENGRGNFPPRFSGLQFPNYSSELNVNALELDDSALYLCASSLVSRQSETQYFGPGTRLLVL.